This is a list of T cell receptor beta chains from one sample in a study of blood T cell repertoires in COVID-19. TCRdb's copy holds only in-frame clones and misses some; the assay was immunoSEQ multiplex PCR. The sample carries about 310,000 clones, about nine tenths recorded once. The sequenced sample was peripheral blood. The origin of the receptors is a woman aged 25 to 39 with COVID-19, enrolled during active disease. Both conserved end residues are part of each CDR3. Each record gives: CDR3 protein, V gene, J gene.

CATSVGKWTVVPNNEQFF,TRBV24-1,TRBJ2-1
CASSPYTGTASYEQYF,TRBV11-1,TRBJ2-7
CASSTIRGETQYF,TRBV27,TRBJ2-5
CATSDSGMLPGELFF,TRBV24-1,TRBJ2-2
CASTRDRVMNTEAFF,TRBV6-5,TRBJ1-1
CASSPEGSGGNQPQHF,TRBV18,TRBJ1-5
CASSVVGGPEVGELFF,TRBV9,TRBJ2-2
CASSIAGGSGYTF,TRBV19,TRBJ1-2
CASSYERGYEKLFF,TRBV6-5,TRBJ1-4
CASSPRLYEQYF,TRBV5-8,TRBJ2-7
CAWSVREYQPQHF,TRBV30,TRBJ1-5
CASRYIAGSSYNEQFF,TRBV2,TRBJ2-1
CASSYSEDRGDEQYF,TRBV6-5,TRBJ2-7
CASSMTSGSFSYNEQFF,TRBV19,TRBJ2-1
CASSLGTGYGYTF,TRBV12-3/TRBV12-4,TRBJ1-2
CSVEPGQGVDGYTF,TRBV29-1,TRBJ1-2
CASSTGEVPYEQYF,TRBV13,TRBJ2-7
CASSRGGRRTSGEEQFF,TRBV4-2,TRBJ2-1
CASSGSSNLHEKLFF,TRBV10-2,TRBJ1-4
CASSQEGGRGTDTQYF,TRBV4-1,TRBJ2-3
CAISAGTGARLAETQYF,TRBV10-3,TRBJ2-5
CASSEVPARGYNEQFF,TRBV2,TRBJ2-1
CASSPDMNYGYTF,TRBV7-2,TRBJ1-2
CASSLGTGDGELFF,TRBV14,TRBJ2-2
CAWIRAGNGYTF,TRBV30,TRBJ1-2
CASGPTGTGMTEAFF,TRBV27,TRBJ1-1
CASRTISGSNEQYF,TRBV19,TRBJ2-7
CASSSGTEAFF,TRBV7-9,TRBJ1-1
CASSPSGTAGSGYTF,TRBV7-3,TRBJ1-2
CASSSSSGNTIYF,TRBV12-3/TRBV12-4,TRBJ1-3
CAWSPGGDEQYF,TRBV30,TRBJ2-7
CSASLAGGTGNQPQHF,TRBV20-1,TRBJ1-5
CASSSGTGDTKTIGANVLTF,TRBV7-6,TRBJ2-6
CASSALAGETQYF,TRBV6-4,TRBJ2-5
CASRARYGQGGQPQHF,TRBV19,TRBJ1-5
CASVGGNRLSSYNEQFF,TRBV7-2,TRBJ2-1
CASSLEGEAFF,TRBV28,TRBJ1-1
CASSGDSQRSYNSPLHF,TRBV25-1,TRBJ1-6
CASSLDRGRGGQFF,TRBV6-5,TRBJ2-1
CASSEGGSSYEQYF,TRBV10-1,TRBJ2-7
CASSSELASDEQFF,TRBV7-8,TRBJ2-1
CASRSRTESEKLFF,TRBV6-5,TRBJ1-4
CASSLPGQRTDTQYF,TRBV7-9,TRBJ2-3
CASSPSWGHNTEAFF,TRBV28,TRBJ1-1
CASRPSGNQPQHF,TRBV2,TRBJ1-5
CASSSHRGEPYGYTF,TRBV6-5,TRBJ1-2